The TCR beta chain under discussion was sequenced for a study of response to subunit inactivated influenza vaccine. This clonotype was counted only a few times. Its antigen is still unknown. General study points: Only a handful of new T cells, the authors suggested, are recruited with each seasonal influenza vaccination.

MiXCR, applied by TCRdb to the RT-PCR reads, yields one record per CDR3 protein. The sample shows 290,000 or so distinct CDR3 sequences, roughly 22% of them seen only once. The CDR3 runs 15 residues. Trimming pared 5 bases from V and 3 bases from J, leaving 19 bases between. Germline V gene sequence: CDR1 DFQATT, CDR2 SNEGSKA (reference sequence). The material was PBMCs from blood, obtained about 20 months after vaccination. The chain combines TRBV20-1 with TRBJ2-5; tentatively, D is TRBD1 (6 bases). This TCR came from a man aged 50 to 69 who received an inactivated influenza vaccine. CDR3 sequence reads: CSAEDRDRFKETQYF. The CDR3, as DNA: TGCAGTGCTGAGGACAGAGACAGGTTCAAAGAGACCCAGTACTTC.